Listed below are T cell receptor beta chains from one sample, sequenced in a study of T cell repertoires in cytomegalovirus infection. What these receptors recognize is not known. TCRdb independently ran MiXCR on the reads; one entry per CDR3 protein. This table holds nearly 700,000 distinct CDR3 sequences, 33% found once. This sample comprised cultured PBMCs, obtained from culture after CMV antigen stimulation. These receptors originate from a human donor in good health (CMV status not recorded). Some clones in this sample may be carry-over from other donors' samples. Both conserved end residues are part of each CDR3. The D gene is left open where the match is weak. Clone size is stated in some rows and not others, as once, few, many or a class when expanded.

V gene	clone size	J gene	D gene	CDR3 protein	CDR3 DNA
TRBV11-3	many	TRBJ2-2	TRBD1	CASSLAGTGNTGELFF	TGTGCCAGCAGCCTCGCCGGGACAGGGAACACCGGGGAGCTGTTTTTT
TRBV27	few	TRBJ1-5	NA	CASSKSRDGPQHF	TGTGCCAGCAGTAAAAGCAGGGATGGGCCCCAGCATTTT
TRBV6-6	NA	TRBJ1-1	NA	CASSYVEFTEAFF	TGTGCCAGCAGTTACGTTGAATTCACTGAAGCTTTCTTT
TRBV7-2	NA	TRBJ2-5	TRBD2	CASSRGAGGVETQYF	TGTGCCAGCAGCCGGGGGGCGGGGGGAGTAGAGACCCAGTACTTC
TRBV7-2	many	TRBJ2-7	TRBD1	CASSLRAGTGGYEQYF	TGTGCCAGCAGCTTACGCGCCGGGACAGGGGGATACGAGCAGTACTTC
TRBV4-1	few	TRBJ1-1	NA	CASRATLMNTEAFF	TGCGCCAGCAGAGCGACACTAATGAACACTGAAGCTTTCTTT
TRBV5-1	NA	TRBJ1-2	NA	CASSLVGFDGYTF	TGCGCCAGCAGCTTGGTAGGGTTTGATGGCTACACCTTC
TRBV18	NA	TRBJ2-7	TRBD1	CASSPRQGEEQYF	TGTGCCAGCTCACCGCGACAGGGTGAAGAGCAGTACTTC
TRBV12-3/TRBV12-4	NA	TRBJ2-1	TRBD1	CASQGEGGNEQFF	TGTGCCAGCCAGGGGGAAGGAGGCAATGAGCAGTTCTTC
TRBV7-9	few	TRBJ2-1	TRBD1	CASRGTGGFNEQFF	TGTGCCAGCAGAGGGACAGGGGGCTTTAATGAGCAGTTCTTC
TRBV4-1	NA	TRBJ2-7	TRBD1	CASSPSGTDSYEQYF	TGCGCCAGCAGCCCGTCAGGGACAGATTCCTACGAGCAGTACTTC
TRBV7-2	many	TRBJ2-3	TRBD2	CASSFSGGATDTQYF	TGTGCCAGCAGCTTTTCGGGAGGTGCGACAGATACGCAGTATTTT
TRBV20-1	NA	TRBJ2-5	TRBD2	CSAGLAPDGAQYF	TGCAGTGCTGGACTAGCGCCTGACGGGGCCCAGTACTTC
TRBV7-8	few	TRBJ2-3	NA	CASSPTPGSRTDTQYF	TGTGCCAGCAGCCCAACCCCGGGGAGCCGCACAGATACGCAGTATTTT
TRBV7-6	NA	TRBJ1-6	NA	CASLPDWNSPLHF	TGTGCCAGCCTCCCAGATTGGAATTCACCCCTCCACTTT
TRBV4-1	NA	TRBJ2-1	TRBD2	CASSKGLAGVSSYNEQFF	TGCGCCAGCAGCAAAGGACTAGCGGGAGTATCGTCCTACAATGAGCAGTTCTTC